At least ten counts were recorded for the clone carrying this T cell receptor (beta chain). Its antigen is not known. From the 5' RACE reads, TCRdb called clonotypes with MiXCR, one entry per CDR3 protein. The sample holds roughly 30,000 distinct CDR3 sequences; 5.3% are singletons and the top ten take about 1.8%. These data are taken from a study of CD8 T cells in ankylosing spondylitis. Study observations and caveats: The study looked at matched synovial fluid samples from ankylosing spondylitis patients. Disease-linked clones were reported to be significantly enriched there. Within ankylosing spondylitis blood, a TCR beta motif made up of roughly eight highly homologous variants appeared to be characteristic.

The sequence was obtained from a female donor with ankylosing spondylitis or in good health (not recorded which). Sequencing used blood, either unsorted or a sorted T cell fraction (not recorded which).

CDR3 sequence reads: CASSVEAGPTGELFF. CDR3 DNA sequence: TGTGCCAGCAGCGTAGAGGCGGGGCCCACCGGGGAGCTGTTTTTT. V usage is TRBV9 and J usage is TRBJ2-2; D may be TRBD2 (6 bases). Germline CDR1 is SGDLS and CDR2 is YYNGEE. The CDR3 consists of 15 residues. V lost 0 bases and J 4 bases, leaving 10 bases between the germline ends.